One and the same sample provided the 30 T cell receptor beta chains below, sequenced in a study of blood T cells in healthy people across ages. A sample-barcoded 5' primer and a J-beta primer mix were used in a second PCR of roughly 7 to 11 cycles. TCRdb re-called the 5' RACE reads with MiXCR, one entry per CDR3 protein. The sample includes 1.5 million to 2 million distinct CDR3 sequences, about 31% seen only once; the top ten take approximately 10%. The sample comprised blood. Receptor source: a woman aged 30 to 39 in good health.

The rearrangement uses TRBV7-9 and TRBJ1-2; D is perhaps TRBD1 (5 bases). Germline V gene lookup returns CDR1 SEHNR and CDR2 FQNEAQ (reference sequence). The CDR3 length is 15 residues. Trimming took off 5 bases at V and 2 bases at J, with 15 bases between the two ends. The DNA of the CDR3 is TGTGCCAGCAGCCCGCTGCAGGGCGAGAACTATGGCTACACCTTC. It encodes CASSPLQGENYGYTF.

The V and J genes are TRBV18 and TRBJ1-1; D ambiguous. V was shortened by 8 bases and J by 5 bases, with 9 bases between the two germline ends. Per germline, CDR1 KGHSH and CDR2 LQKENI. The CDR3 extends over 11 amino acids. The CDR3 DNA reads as TGTGCCAGCCCCCAACGAACTGAAGCTTTCTTT. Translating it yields CASPQRTEAFF.

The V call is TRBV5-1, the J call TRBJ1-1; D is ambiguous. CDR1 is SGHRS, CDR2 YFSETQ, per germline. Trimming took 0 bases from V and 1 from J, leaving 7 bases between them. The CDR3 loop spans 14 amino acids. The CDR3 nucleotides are TGCGCCAGCAGCTTGGACAGCACGAACACTGAAGCTTTCTTT. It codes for CASSLDSTNTEAFF. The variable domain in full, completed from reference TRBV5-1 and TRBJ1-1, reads KAGVTQTPRYLIKTRGQQVTLSCSPISGHRSVSWYQQTPGQGLQFLFEYFSETQRNKGNFPGRFSGRQFSNSRSEMNVSTLELGDSALYLCASSLDSTNTEAFFGQGTRLTVV.

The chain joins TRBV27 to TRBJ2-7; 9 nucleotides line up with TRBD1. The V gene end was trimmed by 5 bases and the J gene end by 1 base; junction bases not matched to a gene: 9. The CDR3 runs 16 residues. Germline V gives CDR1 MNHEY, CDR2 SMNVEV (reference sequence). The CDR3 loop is CASSKLSGTGSYEQYF. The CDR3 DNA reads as TGTGCCAGCAGTAAACTTTCCGGGACAGGGTCCTACGAGCAGTACTTC.

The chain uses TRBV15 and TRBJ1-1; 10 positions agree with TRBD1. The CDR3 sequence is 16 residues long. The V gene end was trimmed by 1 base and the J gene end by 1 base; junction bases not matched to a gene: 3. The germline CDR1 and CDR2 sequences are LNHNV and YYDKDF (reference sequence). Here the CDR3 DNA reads TGTGCCACCAGCAGAGGTCGGGACAGGGGGAACACTGAAGCTTTCTTT. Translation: CATSRGRDRGNTEAFF.

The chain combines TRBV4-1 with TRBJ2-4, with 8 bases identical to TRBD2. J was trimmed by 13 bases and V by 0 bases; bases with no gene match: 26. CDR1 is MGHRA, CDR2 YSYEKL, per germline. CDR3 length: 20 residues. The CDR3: CASSQEGETGGVLSYNEQYF. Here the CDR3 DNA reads TGCGCCAGCAGCCAAGAAGGTGAAACGGGAGGGGTCCTCTCCTACAATGAGCAGTACTTC.

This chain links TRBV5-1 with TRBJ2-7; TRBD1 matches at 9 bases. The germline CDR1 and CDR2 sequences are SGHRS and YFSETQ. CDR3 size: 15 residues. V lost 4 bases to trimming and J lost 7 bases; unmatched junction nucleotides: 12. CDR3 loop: CASSAPGQGFQEQYF. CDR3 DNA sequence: TGCGCCAGCAGCGCTCCGGGACAGGGATTCCAGGAGCAGTACTTC.

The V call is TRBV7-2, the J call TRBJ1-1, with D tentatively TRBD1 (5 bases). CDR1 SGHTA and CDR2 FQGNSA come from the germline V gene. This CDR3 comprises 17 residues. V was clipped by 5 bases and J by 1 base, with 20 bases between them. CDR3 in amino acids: CASSPQGPKKGNTEAFF. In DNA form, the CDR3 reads TGTGCCAGCAGCCCTCAGGGTCCTAAGAAAGGGAACACTGAAGCTTTCTTT.

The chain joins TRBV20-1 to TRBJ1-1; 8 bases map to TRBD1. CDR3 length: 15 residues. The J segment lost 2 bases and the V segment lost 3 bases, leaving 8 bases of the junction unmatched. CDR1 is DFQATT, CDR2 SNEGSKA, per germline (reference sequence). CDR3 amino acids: CSARGVTGVNTEAFF. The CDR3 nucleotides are TGCAGTGCTAGGGGGGTGACAGGGGTTAACACTGAAGCTTTCTTT.

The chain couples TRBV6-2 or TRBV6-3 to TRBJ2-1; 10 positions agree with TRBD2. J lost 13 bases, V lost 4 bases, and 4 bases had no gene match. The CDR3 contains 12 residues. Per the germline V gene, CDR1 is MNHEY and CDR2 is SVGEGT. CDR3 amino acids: CASSLKREGQFF. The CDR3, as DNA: TGTGCCAGCAGTTTAAAGCGGGAGGGCCAGTTCTTC.

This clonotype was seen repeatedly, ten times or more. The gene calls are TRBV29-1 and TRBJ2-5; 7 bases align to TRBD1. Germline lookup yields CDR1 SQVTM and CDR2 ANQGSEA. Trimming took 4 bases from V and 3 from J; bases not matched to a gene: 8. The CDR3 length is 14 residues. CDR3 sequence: CSVVLPGGKETQYF. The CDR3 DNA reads TGCAGCGTTGTTCTCCCAGGGGGTAAAGAGACCCAGTACTTC. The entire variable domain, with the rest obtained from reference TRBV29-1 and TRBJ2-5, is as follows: SAVISQKPSRDICQRGTSLTIQCQVDSQVTMMFWYRQQPGQSLTLIATANQGSEATYESGFVIDKFPISRPNLTFSTLTVSNMSPEDSSIYLCSVVLPGGKETQYFGPGTRLLVL.

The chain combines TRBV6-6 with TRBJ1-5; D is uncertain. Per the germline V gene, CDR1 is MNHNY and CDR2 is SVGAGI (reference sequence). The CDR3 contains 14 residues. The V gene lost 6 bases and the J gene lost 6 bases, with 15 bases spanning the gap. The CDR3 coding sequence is TGTGCCAGCAGGCACCTGGCGGAATCTCAGCCCCAGCATTTT. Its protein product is CASRHLAESQPQHF.

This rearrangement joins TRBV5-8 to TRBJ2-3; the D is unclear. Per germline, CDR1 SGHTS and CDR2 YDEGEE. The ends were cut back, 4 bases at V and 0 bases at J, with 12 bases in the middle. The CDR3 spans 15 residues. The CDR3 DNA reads TGTGCCAGCAGCCGGATCGTACCGAGCACAGATACGCAGTATTTT. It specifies CASSRIVPSTDTQYF.

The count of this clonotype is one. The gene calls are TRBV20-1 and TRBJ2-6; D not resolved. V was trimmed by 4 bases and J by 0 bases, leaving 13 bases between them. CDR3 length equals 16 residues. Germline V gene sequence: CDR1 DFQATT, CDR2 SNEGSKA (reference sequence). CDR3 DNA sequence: TGCAGTGCTACCAAATTGAAGACCTCTGGGGCCAACGTCCTGACTTTC. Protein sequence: CSATKLKTSGANVLTF.

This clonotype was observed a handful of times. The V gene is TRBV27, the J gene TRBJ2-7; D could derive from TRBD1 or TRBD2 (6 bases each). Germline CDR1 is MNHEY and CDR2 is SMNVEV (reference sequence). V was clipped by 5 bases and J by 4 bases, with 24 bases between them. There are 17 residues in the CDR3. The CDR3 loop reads CASSPRIGGLSSYEQYF. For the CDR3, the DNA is TGTGCCAGCAGTCCACGGATCGGGGGCTTATCCTCTTACGAGCAGTACTTC.

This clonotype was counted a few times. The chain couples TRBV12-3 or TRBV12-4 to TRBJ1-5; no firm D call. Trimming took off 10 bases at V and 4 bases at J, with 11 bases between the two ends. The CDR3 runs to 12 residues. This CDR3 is CATRRRNQPQHF. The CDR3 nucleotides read TGTGCCACGAGGAGGAGAAATCAGCCCCAGCATTTT.

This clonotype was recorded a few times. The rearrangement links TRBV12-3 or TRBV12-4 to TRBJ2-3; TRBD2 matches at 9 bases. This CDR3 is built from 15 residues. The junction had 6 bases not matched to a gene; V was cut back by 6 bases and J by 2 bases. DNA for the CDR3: TGTGCCAGCAGGGGGACTAGCCGCGTCACAGATACGCAGTATTTT. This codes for CASRGTSRVTDTQYF.

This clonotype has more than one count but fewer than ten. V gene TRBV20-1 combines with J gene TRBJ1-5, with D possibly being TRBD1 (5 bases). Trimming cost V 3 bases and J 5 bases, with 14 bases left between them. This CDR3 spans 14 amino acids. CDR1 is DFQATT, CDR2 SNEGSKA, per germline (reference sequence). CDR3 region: CSARRPGRDQPQHF. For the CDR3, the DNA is TGCAGTGCTAGGAGGCCCGGCAGGGATCAGCCCCAGCATTTT.

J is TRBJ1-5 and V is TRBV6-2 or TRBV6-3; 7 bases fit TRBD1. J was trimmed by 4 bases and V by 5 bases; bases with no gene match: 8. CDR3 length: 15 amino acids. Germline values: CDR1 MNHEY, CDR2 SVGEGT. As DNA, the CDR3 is TGTGCCAGCAGTCCGGCGACAGGGAATAATCAGCCCCAGCATTTT. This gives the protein CASSPATGNNQPQHF.

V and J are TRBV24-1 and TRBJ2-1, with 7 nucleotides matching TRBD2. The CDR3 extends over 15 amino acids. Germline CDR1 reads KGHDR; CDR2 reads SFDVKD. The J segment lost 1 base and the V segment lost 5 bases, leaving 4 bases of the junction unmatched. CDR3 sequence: CATSGGGGSYNEQFF. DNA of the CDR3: TGTGCCACCAGTGGGGGGGGTGGGTCCTACAATGAGCAGTTCTTC.

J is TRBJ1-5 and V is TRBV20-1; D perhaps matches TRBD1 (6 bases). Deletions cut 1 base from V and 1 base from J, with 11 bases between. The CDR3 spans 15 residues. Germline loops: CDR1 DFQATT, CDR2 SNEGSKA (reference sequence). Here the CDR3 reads CSARVRQGSNQPQHF. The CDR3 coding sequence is TGCAGTGCTAGAGTCCGCCAGGGGAGCAATCAGCCCCAGCATTTT.

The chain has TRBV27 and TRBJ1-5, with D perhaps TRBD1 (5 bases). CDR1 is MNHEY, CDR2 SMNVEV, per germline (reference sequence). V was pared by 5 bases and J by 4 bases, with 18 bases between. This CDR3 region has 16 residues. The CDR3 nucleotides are TGTGCCAGCAGTCTGAACGGGGGGGAAGGAAATCAGCCCCAGCATTTT. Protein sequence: CASSLNGGEGNQPQHF.

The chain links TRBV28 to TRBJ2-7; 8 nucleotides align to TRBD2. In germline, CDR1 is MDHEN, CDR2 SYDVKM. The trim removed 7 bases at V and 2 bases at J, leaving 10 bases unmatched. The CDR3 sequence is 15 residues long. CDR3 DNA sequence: TGTGCCAGCACCGCTCGGGGGGGATACGCCTACGAGCAGTACTTC. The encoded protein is CASTARGGYAYEQYF.

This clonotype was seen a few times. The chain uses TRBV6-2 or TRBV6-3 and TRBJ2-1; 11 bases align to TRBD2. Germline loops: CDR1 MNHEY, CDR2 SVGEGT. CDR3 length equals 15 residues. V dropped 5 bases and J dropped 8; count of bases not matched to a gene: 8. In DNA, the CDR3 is TGTGCCAGCAGTGCCCGGACTAGCGGGCTTCATGAGCAGTTCTTC. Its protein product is CASSARTSGLHEQFF.

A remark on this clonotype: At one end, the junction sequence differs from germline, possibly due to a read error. CDR3 sequence: CTSSQDVAVANEQYF. The CDR3 coding sequence is TGCACCAGCAGCCAAGATGTGGCAGTAGCTAACGAGCAGTACTTC. V and J are TRBV4-1 and TRBJ2-7, with D unclear. This CDR3 is 15 amino acids long. Germline-derived CDR1 and CDR2 are MGHRA and YSYEKL.

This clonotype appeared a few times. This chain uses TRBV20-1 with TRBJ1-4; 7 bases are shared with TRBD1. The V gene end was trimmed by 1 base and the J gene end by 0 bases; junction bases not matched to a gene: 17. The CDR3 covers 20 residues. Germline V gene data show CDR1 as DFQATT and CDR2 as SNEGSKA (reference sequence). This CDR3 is CSARVPFSYRQGATNEKLFF. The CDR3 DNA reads TGCAGTGCTAGAGTCCCATTCAGTTACCGACAGGGTGCAACTAATGAAAAACTGTTTTTT.

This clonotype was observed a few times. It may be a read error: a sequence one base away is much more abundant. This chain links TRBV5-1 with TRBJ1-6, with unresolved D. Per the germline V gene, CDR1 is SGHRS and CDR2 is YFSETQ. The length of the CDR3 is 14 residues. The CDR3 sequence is CACSLEGPTTPLHF. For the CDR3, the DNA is TGCGCCTGCAGCTTGGAAGGTCCGACCACACCCCTCCACTTT.

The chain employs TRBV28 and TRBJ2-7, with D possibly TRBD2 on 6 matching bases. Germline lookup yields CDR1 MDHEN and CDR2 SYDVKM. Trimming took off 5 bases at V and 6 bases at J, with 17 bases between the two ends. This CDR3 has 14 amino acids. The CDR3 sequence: CASSPGTLNCEQYF. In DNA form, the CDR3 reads TGTGCCAGCAGTCCCGGGACTCTGAATTGCGAGCAGTACTTC.

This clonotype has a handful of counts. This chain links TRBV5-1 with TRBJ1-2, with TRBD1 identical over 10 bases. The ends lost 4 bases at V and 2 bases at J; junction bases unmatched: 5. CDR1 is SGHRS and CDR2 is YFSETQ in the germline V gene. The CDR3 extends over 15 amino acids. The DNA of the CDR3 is TGCGCCAGCAGCCGACTGGGACAGGGGAACTATGGCTACACCTTC. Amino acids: CASSRLGQGNYGYTF. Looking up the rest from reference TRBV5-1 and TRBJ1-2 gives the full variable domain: KAGVTQTPRYLIKTRGQQVTLSCSPISGHRSVSWYQQTPGQGLQFLFEYFSETQRNKGNFPGRFSGRQFSNSRSEMNVSTLELGDSALYLCASSRLGQGNYGYTFGSGTRLTVV.

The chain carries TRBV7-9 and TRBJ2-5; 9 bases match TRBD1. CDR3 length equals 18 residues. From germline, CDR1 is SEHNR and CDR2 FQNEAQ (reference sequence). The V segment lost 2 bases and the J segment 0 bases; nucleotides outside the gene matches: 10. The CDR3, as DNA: TGTGCCAGCAGCTTAAGATCGTGGACAGGGGAGTACCAAGAGACCCAGTACTTC. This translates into CASSLRSWTGEYQETQYF.